These 23 T cell receptor beta chains came from one sample sequenced in a study of shared clonotypes between healthy human individuals. Using immunoSEQ multiplex PCR, the repertoire was profiled, and TCRdb retains in-frame clones only, with some absent. Here the sample spans 850,000 to 1,200,000 clones, around 75% being singletons. Sequenced material: memory CD4+ T cells sorted from blood. Subset here: CD45RA-negative fraction. Receptor source: a young man in good health.

The chain carries TRBV6-5 and TRBJ1-5; tentative D call: TRBD1 (6 bases). V lost 5 bases to trimming and J lost 3 bases, with 11 bases between them. Germline V gene lookup returns CDR1 MNHEY and CDR2 SVGAGI. The CDR3 contains 14 residues. This CDR3 is CASSATGFNQPQHF. CDR3 DNA: TGTGCCAGCAGTGCCACAGGGTTCAATCAGCCCCAGCATTTT.

As to this clone: The sample has other DNA sequences that encode this CDR3 too. The chain is built from TRBV5-1 and TRBJ2-1; D possibly corresponds to TRBD1 (6 bases). Germline lookup yields CDR1 SGHRS and CDR2 YFSETQ. The CDR3 sequence is 15 residues long. V lost 4 bases to trimming and J lost 1 base, with 12 bases between them. CDR3 nucleotide sequence: TGCGCCAGCAGCCCACAGGGCCAATCCTACAATGAGCAGTTCTTC. This codes for CASSPQGQSYNEQFF.

In its sample, this clone was seen a few times. J is TRBJ1-1 and V is TRBV23-1; 8 bases align to TRBD1. TRBV23-1 is labeled an ORF, and its function is uncertain. CDR3 size: 16 residues. V lost 6 bases to trimming and J lost 1 base; unmatched junction nucleotides: 10. The CDR3 bases are TGCGCCAGCAGGCCTGGACAGGGTAATCCGAACACTGAAGCTTTCTTT. Its protein product is CASRPGQGNPNTEAFF.

V gene TRBV19 combines with J gene TRBJ1-1; 8 bases are shared with TRBD1. The V segment lost 1 base and the J segment 5 bases; nucleotides outside the gene matches: 9. CDR3 length equals 16 residues. Looked up from germline, CDR1 is LNHDA and CDR2 is SQIVND (reference sequence). This CDR3 reads CASSIGKAGGFTEAFF. The CDR3 DNA reads TGTGCCAGTAGTATAGGAAAGGCAGGGGGCTTTACTGAAGCTTTCTTT.

V usage is TRBV18 and J usage is TRBJ1-3, with D possibly matching TRBD1 (5 bases). Trimming pared 0 bases from V and 6 bases from J, leaving 15 bases between. This CDR3 is built from 16 residues. Germline V CDR1 and CDR2: KGHSH, LQKENI. The CDR3 is CASSPPVGANENTIYF. The CDR3 DNA sequence: TGTGCCAGCTCACCACCGGTAGGGGCAAATGAAAACACCATATATTTT.

This clone was seen just once. The CDR3 DNA sequence: TGTGCCAGCAGAAAAAGCGGGACGGACACCGGGGAGCTGTTTTTT. It specifies CASRKSGTDTGELFF. The chain joins TRBV6-5 to TRBJ2-2, with TRBD2 identical over 7 bases. Looked up from germline, CDR1 is MNHEY and CDR2 is SVGAGI. The CDR3 has 15 amino acids. V gave up 6 bases and J gave up 3 bases; unmatched junction bases: 7.

The chain carries TRBV19 and TRBJ1-5; D is perhaps TRBD1 (5 bases). V shed 6 bases and J shed 0 bases, with 12 bases lying between them. The CDR3 extends over 15 amino acids. The germline CDR1 and CDR2 sequences are LNHDA and SQIVND (reference sequence). This CDR3 reads CASRGTANSNQPQHF. CDR3 DNA sequence: TGTGCCAGTAGGGGGACGGCCAATAGCAATCAGCCCCAGCATTTT.

There are a few counts of this clone. V and J are TRBV19 and TRBJ1-5; D unclear. The CDR3 is 12 amino acids. Germline CDR1 LNHDA, CDR2 SQIVND (reference sequence). Trimming removed 2 bases from V and 8 bases from J, with 7 bases in between. The CDR3 nucleotides are TGTGCCAGTAGTATAAGCGGGGAGCCCCAGCATTTT. Its protein is CASSISGEPQHF.

The genes are TRBV28 and TRBJ1-2; TRBD1 matches 9 bases. CDR3 size: 16 residues. V shed 4 bases and J 9 bases; nucleotides not matched to a gene: 15. Germline CDR1 is MDHEN and CDR2 is SYDVKM. CDR3 nucleotides: TGTGCCAGCAGTTCACAGGGGGCGAGACTATATGGCAGCTACACCTTC. It translates to CASSSQGARLYGSYTF.

V gene TRBV7-8 combines with J gene TRBJ2-5; possibly TRBD2 for D (5 bases). The length of the CDR3 is 14 residues. Trimming removed 4 bases from V and 1 base from J, with 10 bases in between. CDR1 is SGHVS, CDR2 FQNEAQ, per germline. The CDR3 nucleotides read TGTGCCAGCAGCTCCCCCCGGGGCCAAGAGACCCAGTACTTC. This codes for CASSSPRGQETQYF.

This chain joins TRBV5-1 and TRBJ2-3; D unresolved. Germline lookup yields CDR1 SGHRS and CDR2 YFSETQ. The CDR3 has 15 residues. V dropped 4 bases and J dropped 0 bases, with 12 bases sitting between them. The CDR3 DNA is TGCGCCAGCAGCACCGGAAACCCAAGCACAGATACGCAGTATTTT. Amino acids: CASSTGNPSTDTQYF.

Note on this clone: This specimen includes other DNA sequences encoding the same CDR3. The J gene is TRBJ2-7, the V gene TRBV10-1; no reliable D call. Trimming shortened V by 2 bases and J by 1 base, and 6 bases separated the two germline ends. Per germline, CDR1 WNHNN and CDR2 SYGVQD (reference sequence). This CDR3 has 13 residues. The CDR3 reads CASSEGGSYEQYF. DNA of the CDR3: TGCGCCAGCAGTGAGGGCGGATCCTACGAGCAGTACTTC.

This clone was seen more than once but under ten times. This sample includes further DNA sequences coding for the same CDR3. This sequence joins TRBV7-6 and TRBJ2-3; 9 bases are shared with TRBD2. There are 16 residues in the CDR3. Trimming cost V 1 base and J 0 bases; bases outside gene matches: 2. Germline lookup yields CDR1 SGHVS and CDR2 FNYEAQ. The CDR3 DNA is TGTGCCAGCAGCTTAGACGCGGGAGGGAGCACAGATACGCAGTATTTT. This codes for CASSLDAGGSTDTQYF.

Worth noting for this clone: One end of the junction varies from germline; a read error may be responsible. The rearrangement joins TRBV7-9 to TRBJ1-1; weak D call: TRBD1 (5 bases). This CDR3 region has 15 residues. In germline, CDR1 is SEHNR, CDR2 FQNEAQ (reference sequence). The CDR3 sequence: CVSSLAATANTEAFF. For the CDR3, the DNA is TGTGTCAGCAGCTTAGCGGCGACAGCGAACACTGAAGCTTTCTTT.

The genes are TRBV7-2 and TRBJ1-5; D is unresolved. Germline V gives CDR1 SGHTA, CDR2 FQGNSA. This CDR3 spans 12 amino acids. Trimming removed 1 base from V and 5 bases from J, with 3 bases in between. The CDR3 nucleotides read TGTGCCAGCAGCTTAGACCATCAGCCCCAGCATTTT. Translated: CASSLDHQPQHF.

The rearrangement links TRBV14 to TRBJ2-1, with 11 bases identical to TRBD2. The CDR3 is 16 residues long. Germline CDR1 and CDR2: SGHDN and FVKESK. V shed 3 bases, J shed 6 bases, and the junction held 7 bases outside the gene matches. The CDR3 region is CASSQQLAGAGNEQFF. The DNA of the CDR3 is TGTGCCAGCAGCCAGCAACTAGCGGGAGCTGGCAATGAGCAGTTCTTC.

On this clone: Being one base from a much bigger clone, this may be a read error. J is TRBJ1-1 and V is TRBV6-1; 9 nucleotides line up with TRBD1. This CDR3 contains 15 residues. V dropped 4 bases and J dropped 0; count of bases not matched to a gene: 3. Germline values: CDR1 MNHNS, CDR2 SASEGT. The CDR3 region has the DNA TGTGCCAGCAGTGGGGGGGACAGGGTGAACACTGAAGCTTTCTTT. Amino acids: CASSGGDRVNTEAFF.

The V gene is TRBV7-2, the J gene TRBJ2-3, with D perhaps assigned TRBD1 or TRBD2 (6 bases each). The CDR3 consists of 15 residues. Trimming removed 1 base at V and 1 base at J, with 9 bases between. Germline V gene data show CDR1 as SGHTA and CDR2 as FQGNSA. This CDR3 reads CASSLGGAGTDTQYF. The CDR3 DNA reads TGTGCCAGCAGCTTAGGGGGGGCCGGCACAGATACGCAGTATTTT.

A single count supports this clone. The gene calls are TRBV7-2 and TRBJ2-1; 7 nucleotides match TRBD2. The CDR3 is made up of 15 amino acids. V was pared by 0 bases and J by 5 bases, with 4 bases of the junction left unmatched. CDR1 and CDR2 from the germline V gene are SGHTA and FQGNSA. CDR3 amino acids: CASSLAGGINNEQFF. CDR3 nucleotides: TGTGCCAGCAGCTTAGCGGGGGGGATCAACAATGAGCAGTTCTTC.

This clone has just a few counts. Other DNA sequences in this specimen translate into the identical CDR3. The chain links TRBV5-4 to TRBJ2-3; 14 bases are shared with TRBD2. The CDR3 has 17 residues. V lost 4 bases and J lost 6; bases outside the gene matches: 10. Per the germline V gene, CDR1 is SGHNT and CDR2 is YYREEE (reference sequence). The CDR3 protein is CASSPGGLAGGSDTQYF. CDR3 coding DNA: TGTGCCAGCAGCCCCGGTGGACTAGCGGGGGGCTCGGATACGCAGTATTTT.

This chain uses TRBV18 with TRBJ2-2, with D possibly being TRBD2 (6 bases). The ends were cut back, 8 bases at V and 3 bases at J, with 13 bases in the middle. Germline V gene lookup returns CDR1 KGHSH and CDR2 LQKENI. The CDR3 contains 14 residues. CDR3 coding DNA: TGTGCCAGCCTCCCCAGGGAGGACACCGGGGAGCTGTTTTTT. Translating it yields CASLPREDTGELFF.

This rearrangement joins TRBV27 to TRBJ2-5, with a tentative D call TRBD1 (5 bases). CDR1 and CDR2 (germline): MNHEY, SMNVEV (reference sequence). The CDR3 length is 15 residues. The ends were cut back, 6 bases at V and 2 bases at J, with 16 bases in the middle. CDR3 residues: CASSTLKGIQETQYF. In nucleotides, the CDR3 is TGTGCCAGCAGCACACTTAAGGGGATTCAAGAGACCCAGTACTTC.

This clone was found a few times. The identical CDR3 is also encoded by other nucleotide sequences in the sample. The V call is TRBV28, the J call TRBJ1-4; D call uncertain. CDR3 length equals 11 residues. Between the trimmed V and J ends, which lost 2 bases and 7 bases, there was a span of 2 bases. Germline V CDR1 and CDR2: MDHEN, SYDVKM. The CDR3 sequence is CASSLGEKLFF. CDR3 sequence (DNA): TGTGCCAGCAGTTTAGGTGAAAAACTGTTTTTT.